This T cell receptor (beta chain) derives from a study of blood T cell repertoires in COVID-19. Study-level information: Donors in the United States, Italy and Spain gave samples during acute or convalescent COVID-19. PBMCs, B-cell-depleted T cells, or T cells were the source of the cDNA or gDNA that made up the material.

Original handling: It was from reference gene primer amplification that nucleated cell counts were estimated. Generated by immunoSEQ multiplex PCR, the TCRdb table keeps only in-frame clones and is missing some. Clone size and V and J calls were adopted from that table, with D and trimming inferred from the DNA. The sample holds approximately 210,000 clones, about four fifths seen once. This sequence originates from a man in his forties or fifties with active or convalescent COVID-19. Sequencing used peripheral blood.

CDR3 sequence: CASSLAGQANYGYTF. DNA for the CDR3: TGTGCCAGCAGCTTAGCGGGACAGGCTAACTATGGCTACACCTTC. V usage is TRBV7-2 and J usage is TRBJ1-2, with 8 bases matching TRBD1. This CDR3 is 15 amino acids long. J was trimmed by 0 bases and V by 0 bases; bases with no gene match: 0. In germline, CDR1 is SGHTA, CDR2 FQGNSA.